This TCR beta chain originates from a study of tumor-infiltrating lymphocytes in primary liver carcinoma. The authors made TCR beta cDNA from 500 ng total RNA with a constant-region primer. Library construction for TCR beta comprised three nested multiplex PCR rounds performed with slightly modified ARM-PCR. Each of the first two PCR rounds ran approximately 9 cycles with TRBV1-TRBV30 forward and C-beta reverse primers. TCRdb ran MiXCR on the multiplex PCR reads and lists one entry per CDR3 protein. Among approximately 330,000 distinct CDR3 sequences, about 65% were seen once, and the ten largest hold 5.5% to 8%. CDR1 and CDR2 from the germline V gene are ENHRY and SYGVKD. The CDR3 sequence is 14 residues long. J was trimmed by 2 bases and V by 10 bases; bases with no gene match: 10. Researchers drew blood RNA from unsorted whole blood and extracted germline DNA as well. There are many counts of this clonotype. Its specificity is unknown.

Study-wide results and limits: There was no comparison of CD4+ and CD8+ repertoires, as samples were bulk unsorted.

The TCR was taken from a man aged 40-49 years with primary liver carcinoma and hepatitis B virus infection. The sequenced sample consisted of peripheral blood. The chain couples TRBV10-3 to TRBJ1-1; 7 bases map to TRBD1. CDR3 nucleotide sequence: TGTGCCAGCAGACAGGGCGAATCCAACACTGAAGCTTTCTTT. Translation gives CASRQGESNTEAFF.